Reported below is one TCR beta chain. Its antigen is undetermined. Sample-barcoded 5' priming and a J-beta primer mix drove a second PCR of 7 to 11 cycles. TCRdb re-analysed the 5' RACE reads in MiXCR, keeping a single row per CDR3 protein. This sample yields 700,000 to 850,000 distinct CDR3 sequences, of which approximately 55% are seen a single time; 41% belongs to the top ten. The data originate from a study of blood T cells in healthy people across ages. General observations from the study: Leaving the PBMCs unsorted stopped any conclusive comparison of naive versus antigen-experienced cells. Diversity estimates from one million T cells were considered underestimates.

Russia was home to the donors, healthy Caucasian individuals aged about 6 to 90. In each sample, at least 7 million PBMCs were isolated. The CDR3 spans 17 residues. V shed 2 bases and J 5 bases; nucleotides not matched to a gene: 12. Sequencing used blood. The chain carries TRBV12-3 or TRBV12-4 and TRBJ2-3, with 8 bases lining up with TRBD1. This sequence originates from a man older than 75 in good health. CDR3 coding DNA: TGTGCCAGCAGTTTATCTAGGGCAGGGGGCAAACGAGATACGCAGTATTTT. It translates to CASSLSRAGGKRDTQYF.